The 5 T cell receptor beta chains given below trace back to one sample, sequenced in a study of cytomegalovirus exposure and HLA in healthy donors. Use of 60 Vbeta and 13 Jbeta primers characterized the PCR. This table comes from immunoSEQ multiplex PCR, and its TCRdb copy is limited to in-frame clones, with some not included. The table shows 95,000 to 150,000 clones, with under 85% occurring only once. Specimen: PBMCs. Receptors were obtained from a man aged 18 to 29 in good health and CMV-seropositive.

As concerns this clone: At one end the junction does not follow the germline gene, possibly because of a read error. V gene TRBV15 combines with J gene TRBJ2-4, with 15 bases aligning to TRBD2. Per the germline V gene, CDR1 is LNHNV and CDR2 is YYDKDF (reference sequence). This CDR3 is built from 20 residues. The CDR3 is CATSRGLAGGSTLAKNSQYF. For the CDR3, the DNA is TGTGCCACCAGCAGGGGACTAGCGGGGGGCTCCACTCTAGCCAAAAACAGTCAGTACTTC.

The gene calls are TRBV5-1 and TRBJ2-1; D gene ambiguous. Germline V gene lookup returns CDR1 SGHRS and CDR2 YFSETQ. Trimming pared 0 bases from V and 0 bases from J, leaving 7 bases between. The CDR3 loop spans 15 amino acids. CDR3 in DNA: TGCGCCAGCAGCTTGGAATGGAGCTCCTACAATGAGCAGTTCTTC. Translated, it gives CASSLEWSSYNEQFF.

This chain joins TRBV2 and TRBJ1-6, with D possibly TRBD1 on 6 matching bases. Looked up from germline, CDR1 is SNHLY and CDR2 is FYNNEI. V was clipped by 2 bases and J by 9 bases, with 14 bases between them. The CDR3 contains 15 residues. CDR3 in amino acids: CASSENDRSFSPLHF. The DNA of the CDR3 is TGTGCCAGCAGTGAAAATGACAGGTCGTTTTCACCCCTCCACTTT.

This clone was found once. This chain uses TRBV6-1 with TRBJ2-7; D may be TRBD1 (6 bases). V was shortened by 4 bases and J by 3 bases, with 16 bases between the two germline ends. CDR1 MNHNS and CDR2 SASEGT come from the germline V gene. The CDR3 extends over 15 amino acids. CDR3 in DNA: TGTGCCAGCAGTGCTGGGGGCGGTCTACTCTACGAGCAGTACTTC. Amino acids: CASSAGGGLLYEQYF.

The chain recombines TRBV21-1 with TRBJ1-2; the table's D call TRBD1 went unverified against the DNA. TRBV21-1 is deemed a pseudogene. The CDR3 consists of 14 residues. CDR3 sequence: CASSKGPGSYGYTF. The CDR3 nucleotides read TGTGCCAGCAGCAAAGGCCCAGGGTCTTATGGCTACACCTTC.